Below are 16 T cell receptor beta chains sequenced from a single sample in a study of cytomegalovirus exposure and HLA in healthy donors. TCRdb keeps only in-frame clones here, not all; method: immunoSEQ multiplex PCR. The repertoire holds approximately 100,000 clones, with 85% to 95% as singletons. The sequencing input was PBMCs. The source of these receptors is a woman aged 25 to 45 in good health and CMV-seropositive.

The J gene is TRBJ2-6, the V gene TRBV30, with 9 bases fitting TRBD1. The CDR3 is made up of 16 amino acids. The V gene's germline CDR1 is GTSNPN and CDR2 SVGIG (reference sequence). After removal of 8 bases from V and 1 base from J, the junction contained 9 bases not matched to a gene. The CDR3 DNA sequence: TGTGCCGGTTCTACAGGGGGCTCATCTGGGGCCAACGTCCTGACTTTC. This gives the protein CAGSTGGSSGANVLTF.

The rearrangement joins TRBV30 to TRBJ1-2; unclear D gene. Germline CDR1 reads GTSNPN; CDR2 reads SVGIG (reference sequence). V lost 0 bases and J 8 bases, leaving 13 bases between the germline ends. The CDR3 extends over 13 amino acids. The CDR3 DNA reads TGTGCCTGGAGTGTATCCGGAGGTCAAGGCTACACCTTC. This translates into CAWSVSGGQGYTF.

The chain links TRBV19 to TRBJ2-1; possible D gene TRBD2, 6 bases. This CDR3 has 16 amino acids. CDR1 is LNHDA and CDR2 is SQIVND in the germline V gene (reference sequence). V was pared by 7 bases and J by 0 bases, with 16 bases between. The CDR3 sequence is CASNPNGGSSYNEQFF. In nucleotides, the CDR3 is TGTGCCAGTAATCCCAACGGGGGTAGCTCCTACAATGAGCAGTTCTTC.

The rearrangement links TRBV10-3 to TRBJ2-1, with 13 bases aligning to TRBD2. The junction had 8 bases not matched to a gene; V was cut back by 7 bases and J by 5 bases. The CDR3 consists of 16 residues. Germline loops: CDR1 ENHRY, CDR2 SYGVKD. The CDR3: CAITRGTSGNNNEQFF. In DNA, the CDR3 is TGTGCCATCACCCGTGGGACTAGCGGGAATAACAATGAGCAGTTCTTC.

The gene calls are TRBV28 and TRBJ1-5; perhaps TRBD1 as D (6 bases). The CDR3 extends over 14 amino acids. The germline V gene has CDR1 MDHEN and CDR2 SYDVKM. With 5 bases removed from V and 4 bases from J, the gap between germline ends came to 12 bases. The DNA for the CDR3 is TGTGCCAGCAGTCCCGGGACAACAAATCAGCCCCAGCATTTT. Residues: CASSPGTTNQPQHF.

This chain links TRBV6-4 with TRBJ1-2; the match to TRBD1 covers 8 bases. V trimming: 6 bases; J trimming: 3 bases; junction bases outside the gene matches: 12. The CDR3 is 16 residues long. Looked up from germline, CDR1 is MRHNA and CDR2 is SNTAGT. CDR3 in DNA: TGTGCCAGCAGCCAGATCCACAGGGGGGACTACTATGGCTACACCTTC. Amino acids: CASSQIHRGDYYGYTF.

V gene TRBV15 combines with J gene TRBJ2-1, with TRBD1 matching over 8 bases. This CDR3 spans 20 amino acids. Losses at the gene ends were 0 bases for V and 9 bases for J; bases not matched to a gene: 22. Germline V gene sequence: CDR1 LNHNV, CDR2 YYDKDF (reference sequence). In nucleotides, the CDR3 is TGTGCCACCAGCAGAGATCTAATTAAGTTGTTTCAGGGGGCCGCGGGTGAGCAGTTCTTC. Encoded protein: CATSRDLIKLFQGAAGEQFF. The variable domain in full, with the rest retrieved from reference TRBV15 and TRBJ2-1, is DAMVIQNPRYQVTQFGKPVTLSCSQTLNHNVMYWYQQKSSQAPKLLFHYYDKDFNNEADTPDNFQSRRPNTSFCFLDIRSPGLGDTAMYLCATSRDLIKLFQGAAGEQFFGPGTRLTVL.

The genes are TRBV5-5 and TRBJ1-1; TRBD1 matches 8 bases. Germline V CDR1 and CDR2: SGHKS, YYEKEE (reference sequence). This CDR3 is 13 amino acids long. With 4 bases clipped from V and 6 bases from J, the junction kept 5 bases outside the gene matches. CDR3 loop: CASSLRTGSEAFF. The CDR3, as DNA: TGTGCCAGCAGCCTACGGACAGGGTCTGAAGCTTTCTTT.

The chain has TRBV5-1 and TRBJ2-3, with 12 bases aligning to TRBD2. V lost 1 base to trimming and J lost 4 bases; unmatched junction nucleotides: 4. The CDR3 runs to 16 residues. The germline CDR1 and CDR2 sequences are SGHRS and YFSETQ. CDR3 in amino acids: CASSLLTSGSPDTQYF. CDR3 nucleotide sequence: TGCGCCAGCAGCTTGTTGACTAGCGGGAGCCCAGATACGCAGTATTTT. The entire variable domain, with the rest obtained from reference TRBV5-1 and TRBJ2-3, is as follows: KAGVTQTPRYLIKTRGQQVTLSCSPISGHRSVSWYQQTPGQGLQFLFEYFSETQRNKGNFPGRFSGRQFSNSRSEMNVSTLELGDSALYLCASSLLTSGSPDTQYFGPGTRLTVL.

V usage is TRBV18 and J usage is TRBJ2-1, with unresolved D. The CDR3 has 12 amino acids. The V gene's germline CDR1 is KGHSH and CDR2 LQKENI. The V and J ends lost 3 bases and 10 bases respectively, with 10 bases between them. The CDR3 reads CASSPLGQEQFF. In DNA form, the CDR3 reads TGTGCCAGCTCACCTCTGGGCCAAGAGCAGTTCTTC.

This clone has more than one count but fewer than ten. The chain joins TRBV7-2 to TRBJ2-5; perhaps TRBD2 as D (6 bases). The CDR3 has 15 residues. The V and J ends lost 5 bases and 1 base respectively, with 14 bases between them. Germline assignment: CDR1 SGHTA and CDR2 FQGNSA. CDR3 sequence reads: CASSRASAVQETQYF. The CDR3, as DNA: TGTGCCAGCAGCCGAGCTAGCGCAGTCCAAGAGACCCAGTACTTC.

The chain links TRBV7-2 to TRBJ2-3, with 7 bases that match TRBD2. The junction had 2 bases not matched to a gene; V was cut back by 3 bases and J by 2 bases. From germline, CDR1 is SGHTA and CDR2 FQGNSA. The CDR3 covers 14 residues. CDR3: CASSLSGNTDTQYF. CDR3 coding DNA: TGTGCCAGCAGCTTGAGCGGGAACACAGATACGCAGTATTTT. The full variable domain, completed using reference TRBV7-2 and TRBJ2-3, is GAGVSQSPSNKVTEKGKDVELRCDPISGHTALYWYRQSLGQGLEFLIYFQGNSAPDKSGLPSDRFSAERTGGSVSTLTIQRTQQEDSAVYLCASSLSGNTDTQYFGPGTRLTVL.

This clone was seen just once. The V gene is TRBV7-2, the J gene TRBJ1-2; D is perhaps TRBD1 (5 bases). Trimming cost V 3 bases and J 5 bases, with 13 bases left between them. Germline CDR1 is SGHTA and CDR2 is FQGNSA. The CDR3 consists of 14 residues. CDR3 loop: CASSFEPGPYGYTF. In nucleotides, the CDR3 is TGTGCCAGCAGCTTTGAACCAGGGCCGTATGGCTACACCTTC.

The V and J genes are TRBV7-8 and TRBJ2-7, with 8 bases fitting TRBD1. CDR3 size: 14 residues. V lost 5 bases, J lost 6 bases, and 9 bases stayed unmatched. The germline gives CDR1 SGHVS, CDR2 FQNEAQ. CDR3 amino acids: CASSPRETGVEQYF. CDR3 nucleotide sequence: TGTGCCAGCAGCCCCAGAGAGACAGGGGTCGAGCAGTACTTC.

This clone was seen only once. This sequence joins TRBV6-6 and TRBJ1-3; D is possibly TRBD1 (5 bases). Germline-derived CDR1 and CDR2 are MNHNY and SVGAGI (reference sequence). With 6 bases removed from V and 0 bases from J, the gap between germline ends came to 12 bases. The CDR3 is made up of 15 amino acids. For the CDR3, the DNA is TGTGCCAGCAGGGATTCAGGGTACTCTGGAAACACCATATATTTT. Residues: CASRDSGYSGNTIYF.

V is TRBV5-1 and J is TRBJ2-7, with TRBD1 matching over 8 bases. Trimming at V came to 4 bases and at J to 3 bases, leaving 6 bases not matched to a gene. Germline CDR1 and CDR2: SGHRS and YFSETQ. The CDR3 has 14 amino acids. The chain's CDR3 is CASSGGQAFYEQYF. Here the CDR3 DNA reads TGCGCCAGCAGCGGGGGACAGGCCTTCTACGAGCAGTACTTC.